Sequencing of this T cell receptor (beta chain) was carried out in a study of human T cells and chemical hapten exposure. Whole-study context: On around 2 cm by around 2 cm of upper inner arm skin, sensitization was performed with 2% DPC.

As to time point: patch test 3, about 24 weeks after DPC sensitization. Noted treatment: therapeutic diphenylcyclopropenone sensitization with weekly scalp DPC. The CDR3 covers 16 residues. V shed 0 bases and J shed 11 bases, with 17 bases lying between them. Germline loops: CDR1 MGHRA, CDR2 YSYEKL. Original analysis: A per-sample median of approximately 100,000 TCRs was observed, with a range of roughly 23,224 to 750,000. Via MiXCR, TCRdb re-called the RACE reads, giving one row per CDR3 protein. TCRdb's processing, not the authors', yielded these V and J calls. The table lists tens of thousands of distinct CDR3 sequences, 9.9% of them singletons. In this sample, this clonotype turned up a few times.

The source material was whole blood, sampled in connection with sensitization to the hapten diphenylcyclopropenone (DPC). This chain uses TRBV4-1 with TRBJ1-6; D is undetermined. This receptor was obtained from a woman aged 40 to 50 with alopecia areata. Some clones in this sample may be carry-over from other donors' samples. The CDR3 reads CASSQEPGNSRPPLHF. The DNA for the CDR3 is TGCGCCAGCAGCCAAGAACCAGGAAACTCCCGGCCACCCCTCCACTTT.